This passage covers 26 T cell receptor beta chains from one sample sequenced in a study of blood T cell repertoires in COVID-19. Sequencing used immunoSEQ multiplex PCR; TCRdb keeps in-frame clones, though not all of them. Altogether 59,000 or so clones are present, 70% to 85% being singletons, with the ten largest covering about 3%. Sequencing was performed on peripheral blood. All receptors derive from a man aged 55 to 69 with acute or convalescent COVID-19.

This clone was detected only a few times. In nucleotides, the CDR3 is TGTGCCAGCTCACCACCGTCCAGGAACACTGAAGCTTTCTTT. Translation: CASSPPSRNTEAFF. V is TRBV18 and J is TRBJ1-1; D ambiguous. Germline CDR1 and CDR2: KGHSH and LQKENI. This CDR3 is built from 14 residues. The V end was cut by 0 bases, the J end by 1 base, with 6 bases between.

The V and J genes are TRBV27 and TRBJ1-5, with 7 positions matching TRBD1. Germline V lookup: CDR1 MNHEY, CDR2 SMNVEV (reference sequence). CDR3 length: 15 residues. The trim removed 6 bases at V and 3 bases at J, leaving 8 bases unmatched. The CDR3 DNA reads as TGTGCCAGCAGGGGTACAGGGGCCGTCAATCAGCCCCAGCATTTT. Translation gives CASRGTGAVNQPQHF.

The V gene is TRBV5-1, the J gene TRBJ1-4, with a weak D call TRBD1 (6 bases). The CDR3 contains 15 residues. The germline V gene has CDR1 SGHRS and CDR2 YFSETQ. Trimming took off 1 base at V and 4 bases at J, with 11 bases between the two ends. CDR3 sequence reads: CASSLFTGRNEKLFF. The CDR3 DNA sequence: TGCGCCAGCAGCTTGTTCACAGGGCGTAATGAAAAACTGTTTTTT.

The V and J genes are TRBV28 and TRBJ2-7; D uncertain. Trimming removed 3 bases at V and 5 bases at J, with 14 bases between. CDR1 and CDR2 from the germline V gene are MDHEN and SYDVKM. This CDR3 comprises 14 residues. CDR3 sequence (DNA): TGTGCCAGCAGTTTCGGTCCTTCTCGGGACGAGCAGTACTTC. Its protein product is CASSFGPSRDEQYF. The whole variable domain, filled in from reference TRBV28 and TRBJ2-7, reads DVKVTQSSRYLVKRTGEKVFLECVQDMDHENMFWYRQDPGLGLRLIYFSYDVKMKEKGDIPEGYSVSREKKERFSLILESASTNQTSMYLCASSFGPSRDEQYFGPGTRLTVT.

In this sample, this clone turned up a few times. The chain is built from TRBV19 and TRBJ1-1, with TRBD1 identical over 8 bases. This CDR3 has 16 residues. The V gene's germline CDR1 is LNHDA and CDR2 SQIVND (reference sequence). The V and J ends lost 3 bases and 4 bases, in that order; junction bases with no gene match: 10. CDR3 DNA sequence: TGTGCCAGTAGTATTAACCCGTACAGGGGGGGCACTGAAGCTTTCTTT. Its protein product is CASSINPYRGGTEAFF.

The V call is TRBV13, the J call TRBJ1-1; 8 nucleotides agree with TRBD1. The junction had 5 bases not matched to a gene; V was cut back by 1 base and J by 1 base. Per the germline V gene, CDR1 is PRHDT and CDR2 is FYEKMQ (reference sequence). CDR3 size: 16 residues. The CDR3 loop is CASSLVRTGTNTEAFF. CDR3 bases: TGTGCCAGCAGCTTAGTAAGGACAGGGACGAACACTGAAGCTTTCTTT.

The V and J genes are TRBV29-1 and TRBJ2-3; no firm D call. Germline assignment: CDR1 SQVTM and CDR2 ANQGSEA. V was cut by 5 bases and J by 3 bases, with 12 bases left in between. This CDR3 comprises 13 residues. The CDR3 is CSVSLLRTDTQYF. As DNA, the CDR3 is TGCAGCGTTAGCCTGCTCCGGACAGATACGCAGTATTTT.

The chain uses TRBV28 and TRBJ2-7; D not certain. Between the trimmed V and J ends, which lost 3 bases and 2 bases, there was a span of 8 bases. Germline V CDR1 and CDR2: MDHEN, SYDVKM. This CDR3 region has 13 residues. CDR3: CASSFAVAYEQYF. The CDR3 DNA follows: TGTGCCAGCAGTTTCGCGGTGGCCTACGAGCAGTACTTC.

This clone occurred a few times. The CDR3 nucleotides are TGCGCCAGCAGCTGGGGGAGACCTACACTAGCGGGAGCTAACACAGATACGCAGTATTTT. This gives the protein CASSWGRPTLAGANTDTQYF. J is TRBJ2-3 and V is TRBV5-1; 11 bases are a match to TRBD2. Trimming cost V 3 bases and J 2 bases; bases outside gene matches: 17. The CDR3 is made up of 20 amino acids. Germline-derived CDR1 and CDR2 are SGHRS and YFSETQ.

This clone occurred once. The chain links TRBV6-5 to TRBJ2-2, with D uncertain. Per the germline V gene, CDR1 is MNHEY and CDR2 is SVGAGI. V lost 3 bases to trimming and J lost 4 bases, with 6 bases between them. The CDR3 sequence is 13 residues long. The CDR3 protein is CASSYESTGELFF. The CDR3 DNA reads TGTGCCAGCAGTTATGAGTCCACCGGGGAGCTGTTTTTT.

The chain employs TRBV28 and TRBJ1-4, with D possibly TRBD1 on 6 matching bases. Trimming shortened V by 3 bases and J by 2 bases, and 7 bases separated the two germline ends. There are 14 residues in the CDR3. The germline V gene encodes CDR1 MDHEN and CDR2 SYDVKM. The chain's CDR3 is CASSFQGTNEKLFF. CDR3 DNA: TGTGCCAGCAGTTTTCAGGGGACTAATGAAAAACTGTTTTTT.

The J gene is TRBJ2-3, the V gene TRBV5-1, with 8 bases lining up with TRBD2. V trimming: 4 bases; J trimming: 0 bases; junction bases outside the gene matches: 7. Per the germline V gene, CDR1 is SGHRS and CDR2 is YFSETQ. This CDR3 spans 16 amino acids. This chain's CDR3 is CASSPGLAQSTDTQYF. As DNA, the CDR3 is TGCGCCAGCAGCCCCGGACTAGCCCAGAGCACAGATACGCAGTATTTT. Combining the CDR3 with reference TRBV5-1 and TRBJ2-3 gives the whole variable domain KAGVTQTPRYLIKTRGQQVTLSCSPISGHRSVSWYQQTPGQGLQFLFEYFSETQRNKGNFPGRFSGRQFSNSRSEMNVSTLELGDSALYLCASSPGLAQSTDTQYFGPGTRLTVL.

The rearrangement links TRBV4-1 to TRBJ2-7, with 7 bases lining up with TRBD1. The V and J ends lost 1 base and 4 bases, in that order; junction bases with no gene match: 10. Germline V CDR1 and CDR2: MGHRA, YSYEKL. The CDR3 is 16 residues long. The CDR3: CASSQGLPGQKYEQYF. The CDR3 DNA sequence: TGCGCCAGCAGCCAAGGACTCCCGGGACAGAAATACGAGCAGTACTTC.

The chain carries TRBV6-1 and TRBJ1-2; weak D call: TRBD1 (5 bases). The V gene lost 2 bases and the J gene lost 1 base, with 14 bases spanning the gap. The CDR3 consists of 16 residues. Germline V gene sequence: CDR1 MNHNS, CDR2 SASEGT. CDR3 bases: TGTGCCAGCAGTGAATACCATCGGGGGAATAACTATGGCTACACCTTC. The encoded protein is CASSEYHRGNNYGYTF.

V gene TRBV6-5 combines with J gene TRBJ2-2; weak D call: TRBD2 (6 bases). The ends were cut back, 7 bases at V and 5 bases at J, with 14 bases in the middle. The CDR3 runs 14 residues. Germline CDR1 is MNHEY and CDR2 is SVGAGI. For the CDR3, the DNA is TGTGCCAGCATCGAGACGGCGGGAACCGGGGAGCTGTTTTTT. It translates to CASIETAGTGELFF.

Remarks on this clone: An end of the junction does not agree with germline; a read error may underlie this. The gene calls are TRBV6-5 and TRBJ1-1; a weak D match, TRBD1 (6 bases). The CDR3 is 15 amino acids. The germline CDR1 and CDR2 sequences are MNHEY and SVGAGI. The CDR3 loop reads CASSYSRGLKTEAFF. The CDR3, as DNA: TGTGCCAGCAGTTACTCGCGGGGGCTGAAGACTGAAGCTTTCTTT.

In this sample, this clone turned up a few times. The chain employs TRBV28 and TRBJ2-3; 8 bases are a match to TRBD2. The ends lost 0 bases at V and 0 bases at J; junction bases unmatched: 8. The V gene's germline CDR1 is MDHEN and CDR2 SYDVKM. There are 18 residues in the CDR3. Here the CDR3 reads CASSLWKLAVTSTDTQYF. CDR3 DNA: TGTGCCAGCAGTTTATGGAAACTAGCGGTGACTAGCACAGATACGCAGTATTTT.

This clone occurred once. This chain connects TRBV28 to TRBJ1-3; D ambiguous. CDR1 is MDHEN and CDR2 is SYDVKM in the germline V gene. Trimming stripped 7 bases from V and 4 bases from J, with 11 bases between. The CDR3 totals 13 residues. CDR3 sequence (DNA): TGTGCCAGCACTTCAAGCTCGGGAAACACCATATATTTT. The encoded protein is CASTSSSGNTIYF.

The V call is TRBV5-1, the J call TRBJ1-1, with no clear D. The ends were cut back, 0 bases at V and 7 bases at J, with 10 bases in the middle. Germline loops: CDR1 SGHRS, CDR2 YFSETQ. The CDR3 length is 13 residues. The CDR3 DNA sequence: TGCGCCAGCAGCTTGGAAGGTGGCGGTGAAGCTTTCTTT. Amino acids: CASSLEGGGEAFF.

The chain is built from TRBV5-6 and TRBJ2-3; 7 bases fit TRBD2. Germline V gene sequence: CDR1 SGHDT, CDR2 YYEEEE. V lost 2 bases and J lost 1; bases outside the gene matches: 4. The CDR3 contains 15 residues. As DNA, the CDR3 is TGTGCCAGCAGCTTCTCTGGGGGGGGCACAGATACGCAGTATTTT. Protein product: CASSFSGGGTDTQYF.

CDR3 DNA: TGTGCCAGCTCACCTAGGGACAGCCAAGAGACCCAGTACTTC. Translating it yields CASSPRDSQETQYF. The V and J genes are TRBV18 and TRBJ2-5; TRBD1 matches 7 bases. After removal of 3 bases from V and 1 base from J, the junction contained 2 bases not matched to a gene. Germline values: CDR1 KGHSH, CDR2 LQKENI. The CDR3 covers 14 residues. Filled out from reference TRBV18 and TRBJ2-5, the complete variable domain reads NAGVMQNPRHLVRRRGQEARLRCSPMKGHSHVYWYRQLPEEGLKFMVYLQKENIIDESGMPKERFSAEFPKEGPSILRIQQVVRGDSAAYFCASSPRDSQETQYFGPGTRLLVL.

This chain connects TRBV6-4 to TRBJ1-1; D possibly corresponds to TRBD1 (6 bases). Germline V CDR1 and CDR2: MRHNA, SNTAGT. This CDR3 contains 13 residues. The V end was cut by 6 bases, the J end by 5 bases, with 13 bases between. CDR3 coding DNA: TGTGCCAGCAGCTACAGGGTAGGGACTGAAGCTTTCTTT. This gives the protein CASSYRVGTEAFF.

The rearrangement links TRBV5-5 to TRBJ2-5; the match to TRBD1 covers 7 bases. Germline lookup yields CDR1 SGHKS and CDR2 YYEKEE (reference sequence). J was trimmed by 5 bases and V by 3 bases; bases with no gene match: 4. This CDR3 region has 13 residues. CDR3 amino acids: CASSSTGSETQYF. The DNA of the CDR3 is TGTGCCAGCAGCTCGACAGGGAGCGAGACCCAGTACTTC.

This chain links TRBV18 with TRBJ1-6; D is undetermined. This CDR3 is 15 amino acids long. Deletions cut 2 bases from V and 7 bases from J, with 12 bases between. The germline V gene has CDR1 KGHSH and CDR2 LQKENI. CDR3 residues: CASSPTGGQNSPLHF. The CDR3 DNA follows: TGTGCCAGCTCACCAACGGGAGGGCAGAATTCACCCCTCCACTTT.

V gene TRBV19 combines with J gene TRBJ2-6, with a tentative D call TRBD2 (5 bases). V lost 1 base, J lost 2 bases, and 9 bases lay in between. CDR3 size: 16 residues. From germline, CDR1 is LNHDA and CDR2 SQIVND (reference sequence). The CDR3 bases are TGTGCCAGTAGTATAGCAGACGGGGCTGGGGCCAACGTCCTGACTTTC. Translating it yields CASSIADGAGANVLTF.

This clone has more than one count but fewer than ten. V is TRBV6-5 and J is TRBJ2-4; a weak D match, TRBD1 (6 bases). The CDR3 covers 11 residues. Per the germline V gene, CDR1 is MNHEY and CDR2 is SVGAGI. V lost 6 bases and J 9 bases, leaving 9 bases between the germline ends. The CDR3 here is CASRRGGIQYF. As DNA, the CDR3 is TGTGCCAGCAGACGAGGGGGCATTCAGTACTTC.